This TCR beta chain was found in a study of blood T cells in healthy people across ages. CDR3 size: 15 residues. From germline, CDR1 is SEHNR and CDR2 FQNEAQ (reference sequence). The germline V and J ends were trimmed by 1 base and 11 bases, with 20 bases remaining between them. This clonotype was seen more than once but under ten times. The antigen is not known. Study-level results: PBMCs left unsorted prevented a conclusive naive versus antigen-experienced comparison. Observed TCR beta diversity per million T cells went down as age went up. This fall followed a roughly linear course with age.

Each donor's blood draw was 8.5 to 10 milliliters of peripheral blood. With a J-beta primer mix and a sample-barcoded 5' primer, a second PCR ran about 7 to 12 cycles. TCRdb recomputed calls from the 5' RACE reads with MiXCR, one row per CDR3 protein. This sample has 850,000 to 1,000,000 distinct CDR3 sequences; roughly half occur once, and the top ten carry over 20%. This clonotype originated in a woman in her sixties in good health. The J gene is TRBJ2-5, the V gene TRBV7-9, with TRBD1 as a possible D gene (6 bases). Source material: blood. CDR3 DNA sequence: TGTGCCAGCAGCTTAGTATTGGGGGCCGGCGATGAGCAGTACTTC. Protein sequence: CASSLVLGAGDEQYF.